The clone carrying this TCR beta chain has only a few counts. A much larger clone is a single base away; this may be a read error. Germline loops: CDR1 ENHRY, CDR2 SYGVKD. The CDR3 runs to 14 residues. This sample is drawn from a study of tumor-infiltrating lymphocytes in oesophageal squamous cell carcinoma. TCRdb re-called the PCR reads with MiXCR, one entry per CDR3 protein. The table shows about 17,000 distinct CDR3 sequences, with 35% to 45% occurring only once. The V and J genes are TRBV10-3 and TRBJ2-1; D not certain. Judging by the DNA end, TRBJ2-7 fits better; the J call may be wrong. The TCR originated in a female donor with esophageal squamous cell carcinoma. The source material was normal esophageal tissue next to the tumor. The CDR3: CAISEAGTYNEQYF. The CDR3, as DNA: TGTGCCATCAGTGAGGCAGGTACCTACAATGAGCAGTACTTC.